Listed here is a single T cell receptor (beta chain). The data were taken from a study of blood T cell repertoires in COVID-19. Study context: Italy, Spain and the United States were the sources of the convalescent and acute COVID-19 samples.

Those enrolled in Seattle joined during active infection and were followed longitudinally afterward. Original processing notes: Reference gene primer amplification gave estimated nucleated cell counts. The protocol was immunoSEQ multiplex PCR, while the TCRdb copy is restricted to in-frame clones and leaves out a portion. V and J calls and clone size are given by that table; D and trimming were obtained from the DNA. The sample holds 200,000 to 300,000 clones, approximately 86% seen once. The TCR was taken from a woman in her fifties or sixties with COVID-19, enrolled during active disease. Sequenced sample: peripheral blood.

The CDR3 spells CASTQRGTDTQYF. DNA for the CDR3: TGTGCCAGTACTCAGCGGGGCACAGATACGCAGTATTTT. The chain links TRBV19 to TRBJ2-3, with D possibly matching TRBD2 (6 bases). The germline V and J ends were trimmed by 7 bases and 1 base, with 9 bases remaining between them. Germline V gives CDR1 LNHDA, CDR2 SQIVND (reference sequence). This CDR3 has 13 amino acids.